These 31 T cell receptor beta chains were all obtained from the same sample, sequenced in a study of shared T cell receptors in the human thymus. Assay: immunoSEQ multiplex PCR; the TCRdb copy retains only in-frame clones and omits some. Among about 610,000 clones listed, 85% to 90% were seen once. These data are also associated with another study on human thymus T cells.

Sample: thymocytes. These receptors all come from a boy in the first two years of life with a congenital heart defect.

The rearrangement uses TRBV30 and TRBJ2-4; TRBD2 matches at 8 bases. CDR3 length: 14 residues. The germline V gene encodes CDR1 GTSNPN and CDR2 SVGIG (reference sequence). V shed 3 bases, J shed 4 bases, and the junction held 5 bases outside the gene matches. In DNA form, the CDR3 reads TGTGCCTGGAGGGGCCGGGGGGGTAAAAACATTCAGTACTTC. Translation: CAWRGRGGKNIQYF.

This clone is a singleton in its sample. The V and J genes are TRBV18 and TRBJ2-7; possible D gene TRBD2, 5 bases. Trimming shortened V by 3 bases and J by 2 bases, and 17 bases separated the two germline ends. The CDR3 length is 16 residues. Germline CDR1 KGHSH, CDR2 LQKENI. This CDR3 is CASSPLFRRAPYEQYF. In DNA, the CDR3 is TGTGCCAGCTCACCCCTGTTTCGGCGGGCACCCTACGAGCAGTACTTC. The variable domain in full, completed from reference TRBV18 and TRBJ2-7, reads NAGVMQNPRHLVRRRGQEARLRCSPMKGHSHVYWYRQLPEEGLKFMVYLQKENIIDESGMPKERFSAEFPKEGPSILRIQQVVRGDSAAYFCASSPLFRRAPYEQYFGPGTRLTVT.

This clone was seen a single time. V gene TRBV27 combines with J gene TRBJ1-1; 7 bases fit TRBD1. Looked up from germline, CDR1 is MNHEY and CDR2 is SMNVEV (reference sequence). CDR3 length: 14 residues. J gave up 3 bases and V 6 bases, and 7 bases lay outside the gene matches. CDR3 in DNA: TGTGCCAGCAGACCCCAGGGGGTAGACACTGAAGCTTTCTTT. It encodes CASRPQGVDTEAFF.

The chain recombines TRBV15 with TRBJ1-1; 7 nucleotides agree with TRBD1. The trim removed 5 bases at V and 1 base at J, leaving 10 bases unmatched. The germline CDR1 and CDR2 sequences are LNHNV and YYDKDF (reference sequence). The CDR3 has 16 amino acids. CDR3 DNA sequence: TGTGCCACCAGCGGATGGCCGGGACAGCAGAACACTGAAGCTTTCTTT. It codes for CATSGWPGQQNTEAFF.

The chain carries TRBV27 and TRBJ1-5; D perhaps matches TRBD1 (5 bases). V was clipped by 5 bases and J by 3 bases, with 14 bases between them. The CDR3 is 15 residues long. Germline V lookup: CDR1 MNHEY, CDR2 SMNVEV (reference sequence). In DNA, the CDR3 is TGTGCCAGCAGTCCCTATACAGGTTACAATCAGCCCCAGCATTTT. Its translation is CASSPYTGYNQPQHF.

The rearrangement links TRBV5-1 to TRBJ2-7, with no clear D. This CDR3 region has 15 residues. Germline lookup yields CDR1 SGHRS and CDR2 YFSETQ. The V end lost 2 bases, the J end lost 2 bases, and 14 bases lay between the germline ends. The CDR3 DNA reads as TGCGCCAGCAGCTTTGTAGCCAATCTTCCCTACGAGCAGTACTTC. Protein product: CASSFVANLPYEQYF.

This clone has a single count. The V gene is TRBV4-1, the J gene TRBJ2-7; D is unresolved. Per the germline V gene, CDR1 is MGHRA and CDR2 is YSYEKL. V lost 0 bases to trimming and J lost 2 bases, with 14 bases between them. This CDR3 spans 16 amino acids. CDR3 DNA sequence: TGCGCCAGCAGCCAAGAAAAAATGTCCGAGACCTACGAGCAGTACTTC. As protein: CASSQEKMSETYEQYF.

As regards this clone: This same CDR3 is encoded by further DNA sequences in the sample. The CDR3 DNA is TGTGCCAGCAGGACCCCCCAAGGGCTAGCCCAGTTCCATTCCTACGAGCAGTACTTC. Translation: CASRTPQGLAQFHSYEQYF. The rearrangement uses TRBV5-7 and TRBJ2-7; tentatively, D is TRBD2 (5 bases). TRBV5-7 is an open reading frame, and its role is uncertain. The CDR3 totals 19 residues. The germline V and J ends were trimmed by 5 bases and 1 base, with 28 bases remaining between them.

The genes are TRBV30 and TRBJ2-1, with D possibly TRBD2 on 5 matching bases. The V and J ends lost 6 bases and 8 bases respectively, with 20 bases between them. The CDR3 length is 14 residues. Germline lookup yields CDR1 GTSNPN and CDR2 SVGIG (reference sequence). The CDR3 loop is CACTKEAVGHEQFF. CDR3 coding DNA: TGTGCCTGCACCAAGGAGGCCGTGGGTCATGAGCAGTTCTTC.

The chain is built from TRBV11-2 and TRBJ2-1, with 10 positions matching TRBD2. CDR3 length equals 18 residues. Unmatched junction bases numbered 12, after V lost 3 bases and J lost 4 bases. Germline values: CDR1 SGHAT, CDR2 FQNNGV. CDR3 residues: CASSLRAGGPRKYNEQFF. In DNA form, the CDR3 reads TGTGCCAGCAGCTTGAGAGCGGGAGGGCCGAGAAAATACAATGAGCAGTTCTTC.

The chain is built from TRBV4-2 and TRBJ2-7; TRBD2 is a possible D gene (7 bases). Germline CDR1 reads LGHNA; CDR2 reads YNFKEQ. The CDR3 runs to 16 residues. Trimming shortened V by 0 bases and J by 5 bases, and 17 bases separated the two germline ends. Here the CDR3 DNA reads TGTGCCAGCAGCCAAGAACGAGGGGGGGGAAGGAACGAGCAGTACTTC. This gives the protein CASSQERGGGRNEQYF.

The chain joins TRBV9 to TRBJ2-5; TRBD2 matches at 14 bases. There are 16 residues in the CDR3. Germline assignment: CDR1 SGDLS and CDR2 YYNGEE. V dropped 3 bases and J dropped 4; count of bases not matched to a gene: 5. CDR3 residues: CASSGRTSGRRETQYF. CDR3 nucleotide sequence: TGTGCCAGCAGCGGGCGGACTAGCGGGAGGAGAGAGACCCAGTACTTC.

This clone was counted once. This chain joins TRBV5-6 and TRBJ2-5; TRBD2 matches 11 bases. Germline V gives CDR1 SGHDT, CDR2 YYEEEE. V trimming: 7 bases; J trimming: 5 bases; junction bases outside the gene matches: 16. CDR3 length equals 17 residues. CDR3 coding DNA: TGTGCCAGCTTTAGGGGACTAGCGGACCCCCGGGGGGAGACCCAGTACTTC. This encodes CASFRGLADPRGETQYF.

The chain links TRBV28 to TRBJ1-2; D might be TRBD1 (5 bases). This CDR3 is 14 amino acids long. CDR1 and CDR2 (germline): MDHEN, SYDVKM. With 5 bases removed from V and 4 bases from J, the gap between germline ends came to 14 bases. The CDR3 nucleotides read TGTGCCAGCAGTCCTCCGGGGGGGTCCTATGGCTACACCTTC. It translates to CASSPPGGSYGYTF.

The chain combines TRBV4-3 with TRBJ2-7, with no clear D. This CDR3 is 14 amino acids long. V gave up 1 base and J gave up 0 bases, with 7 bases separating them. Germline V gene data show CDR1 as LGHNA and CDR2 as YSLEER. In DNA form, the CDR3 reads TGCGCCAGCAGCCAAGCAGCTAGCTCCTACGAGCAGTACTTC. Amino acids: CASSQAASSYEQYF.

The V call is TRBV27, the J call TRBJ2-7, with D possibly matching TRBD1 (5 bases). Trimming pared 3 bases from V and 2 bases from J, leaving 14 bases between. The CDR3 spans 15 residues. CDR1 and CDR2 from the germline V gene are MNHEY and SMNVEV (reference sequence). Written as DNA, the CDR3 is TGTGCCAGCAGTTTGGCGGCAGGGTCTGCCTACGAGCAGTACTTC. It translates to CASSLAAGSAYEQYF.

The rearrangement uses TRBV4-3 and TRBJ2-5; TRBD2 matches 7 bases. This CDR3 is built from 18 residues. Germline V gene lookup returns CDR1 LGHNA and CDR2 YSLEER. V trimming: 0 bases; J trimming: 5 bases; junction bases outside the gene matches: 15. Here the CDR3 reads CASSQDLASGSTGETQYF. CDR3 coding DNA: TGCGCCAGCAGCCAAGATTTGGCTAGCGGTTCTACCGGGGAGACCCAGTACTTC.

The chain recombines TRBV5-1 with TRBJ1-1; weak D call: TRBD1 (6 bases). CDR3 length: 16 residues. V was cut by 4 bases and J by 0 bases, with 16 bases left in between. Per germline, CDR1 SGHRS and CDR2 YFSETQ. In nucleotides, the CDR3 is TGCGCCAGCAGCCCGAGGGGGGGCCGATTGAACACTGAAGCTTTCTTT. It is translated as CASSPRGGRLNTEAFF.

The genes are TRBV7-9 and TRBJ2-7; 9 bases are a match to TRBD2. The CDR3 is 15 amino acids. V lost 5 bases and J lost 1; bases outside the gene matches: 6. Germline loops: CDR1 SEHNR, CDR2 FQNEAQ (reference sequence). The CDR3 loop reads CASSTGLASSYEQYF. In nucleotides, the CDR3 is TGTGCCAGCAGCACCGGACTAGCGTCGTCCTACGAGCAGTACTTC.

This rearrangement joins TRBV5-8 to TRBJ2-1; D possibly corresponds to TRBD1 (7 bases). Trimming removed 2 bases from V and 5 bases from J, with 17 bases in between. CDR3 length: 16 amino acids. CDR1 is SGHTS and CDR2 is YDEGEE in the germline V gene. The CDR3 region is CASSLQTGTFDNEQFF. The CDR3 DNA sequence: TGTGCCAGCAGCTTACAGACAGGGACTTTCGACAATGAGCAGTTCTTC.

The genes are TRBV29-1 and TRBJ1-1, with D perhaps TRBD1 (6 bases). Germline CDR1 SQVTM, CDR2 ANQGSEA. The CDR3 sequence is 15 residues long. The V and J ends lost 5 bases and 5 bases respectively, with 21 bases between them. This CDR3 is CSVFSGVQGGTEAFF. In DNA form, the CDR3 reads TGCAGCGTTTTCTCCGGGGTACAGGGAGGGACTGAAGCTTTCTTT.

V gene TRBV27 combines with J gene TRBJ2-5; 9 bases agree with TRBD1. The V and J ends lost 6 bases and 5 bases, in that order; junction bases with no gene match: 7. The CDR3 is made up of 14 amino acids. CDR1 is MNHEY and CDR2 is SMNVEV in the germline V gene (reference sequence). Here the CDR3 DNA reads TGTGCCAGCAGCCCGGACAGGGGCAGGGAGACCCAGTACTTC. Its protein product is CASSPDRGRETQYF.

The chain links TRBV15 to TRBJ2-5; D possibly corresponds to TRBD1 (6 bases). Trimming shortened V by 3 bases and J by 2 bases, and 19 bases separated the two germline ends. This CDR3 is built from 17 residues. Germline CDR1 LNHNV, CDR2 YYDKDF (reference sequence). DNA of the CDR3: TGTGCCACCAGCAGCCGTATTAACAGGGTGGGACAAGAGACCCAGTACTTC. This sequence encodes CATSSRINRVGQETQYF.

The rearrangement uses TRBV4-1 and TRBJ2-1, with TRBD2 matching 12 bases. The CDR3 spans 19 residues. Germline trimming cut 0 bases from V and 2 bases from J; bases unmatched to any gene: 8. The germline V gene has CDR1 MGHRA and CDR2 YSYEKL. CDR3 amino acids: CASSQDSLAGGRAYNEQFF. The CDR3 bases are TGCGCCAGCAGCCAAGATAGTCTAGCGGGAGGGAGGGCCTACAATGAGCAGTTCTTC.

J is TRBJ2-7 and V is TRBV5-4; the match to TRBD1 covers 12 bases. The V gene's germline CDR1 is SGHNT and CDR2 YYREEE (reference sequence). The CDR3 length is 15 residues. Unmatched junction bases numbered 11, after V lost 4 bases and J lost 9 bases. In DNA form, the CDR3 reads TGTGCCAGCAGCCACCGGGACAGGGGGCAGTCGGGGCAGTACTTC. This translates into CASSHRDRGQSGQYF.

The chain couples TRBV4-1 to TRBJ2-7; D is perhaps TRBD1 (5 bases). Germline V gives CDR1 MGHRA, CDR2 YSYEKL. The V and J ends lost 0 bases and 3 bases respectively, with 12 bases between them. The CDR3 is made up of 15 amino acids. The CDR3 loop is CASSQDPARDYEQYF. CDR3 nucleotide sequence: TGCGCCAGCAGCCAAGATCCGGCCAGGGACTACGAGCAGTACTTC.

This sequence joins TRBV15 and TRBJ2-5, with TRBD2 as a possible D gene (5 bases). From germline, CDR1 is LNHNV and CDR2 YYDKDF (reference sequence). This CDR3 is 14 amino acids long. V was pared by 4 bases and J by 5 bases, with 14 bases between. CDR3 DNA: TGTGCCACCAGCATAGGACTTCCGGGGGAGACCCAGTACTTC. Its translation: CATSIGLPGETQYF.

The CDR3, as DNA: TGTGCCAGCAGCTCGTTGACAGGGGGCGCGACCTACGAGCAGTACTTC. Its translation is CASSSLTGGATYEQYF. V and J are TRBV11-2 and TRBJ2-7; 10 bases agree with TRBD1. Germline assignment: CDR1 SGHAT and CDR2 FQNNGV. The CDR3 has 16 amino acids. Losses at the gene ends were 4 bases for V and 2 bases for J; bases not matched to a gene: 8.

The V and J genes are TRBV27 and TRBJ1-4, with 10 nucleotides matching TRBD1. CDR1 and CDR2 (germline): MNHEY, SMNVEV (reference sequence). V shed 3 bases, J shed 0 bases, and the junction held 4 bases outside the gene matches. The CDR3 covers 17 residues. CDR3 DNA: TGTGCCAGCAGTTTTGACAGGGGGCGTACAACTAATGAAAAACTGTTTTTT. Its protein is CASSFDRGRTTNEKLFF.

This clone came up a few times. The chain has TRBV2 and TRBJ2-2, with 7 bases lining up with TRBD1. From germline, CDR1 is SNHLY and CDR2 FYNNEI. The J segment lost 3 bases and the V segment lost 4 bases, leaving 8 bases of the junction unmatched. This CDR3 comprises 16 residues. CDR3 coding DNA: TGTGCCAGCAGTGGTTTGGGACAGAGCGACACCGGGGAGCTGTTTTTT. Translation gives CASSGLGQSDTGELFF.

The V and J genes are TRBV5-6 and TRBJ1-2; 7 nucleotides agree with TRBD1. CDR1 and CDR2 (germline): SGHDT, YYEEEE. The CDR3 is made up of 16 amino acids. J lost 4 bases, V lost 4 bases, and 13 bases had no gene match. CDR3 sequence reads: CASSDKGQTPIYGYTF. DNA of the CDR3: TGTGCCAGCAGCGACAAGGGACAGACGCCAATCTATGGCTACACCTTC.